One sample yielded the 17 T cell receptor beta chains listed below, sequenced in a study of vaccination and CD4 T cells after COVID-19. Sequenced with the Oncomine TCR Beta short-read assay was DNA taken from cultured CD4+ T cells. TCRdb called the PCR reads again in MiXCR, with one record for every CDR3 protein. The profile shows some 10,000 distinct CDR3 sequences, about a third of them singletons. The sample's treatment: approximately nine-day PBMC culture with coronavirus spike peptide pools or control peptides (ViraFEST assay). Their antigen targets remain unknown. The specimen sequenced was CD4+ T cells from blood, cultured in vitro. These receptors were obtained from a human donor who had recovered from COVID-19.

CDR3 DNA sequence: TGTGCCAGCAGCGTAGCGGTGGGGAGCGAGCAGTACTTC. Protein sequence: CASSVAVGSEQYF. The chain couples TRBV9 to TRBJ2-7, with D perhaps matching TRBD2 (5 bases). Between the trimmed V and J ends, which lost 0 bases and 6 bases, there was a span of 10 bases. The CDR3 has 13 amino acids. The V gene's germline CDR1 is SGDLS and CDR2 YYNGEE.

The CDR3 sequence: CASRMTGITTEAFF. CDR3 nucleotide sequence: TGTGCCAGCAGAATGACAGGGATCACCACTGAAGCTTTCTTT. The gene calls are TRBV12-3 or TRBV12-4 and TRBJ1-1, with 7 bases that match TRBD1. The CDR3 loop spans 14 amino acids. The V gene end was trimmed by 6 bases and the J gene end by 4 bases; junction bases not matched to a gene: 8.

This clonotype has only a few counts. This chain connects TRBV6-1 to TRBJ2-5; 8 positions agree with TRBD2. The germline V gene has CDR1 MNHNS and CDR2 SASEGT. The CDR3 is made up of 15 amino acids. J was trimmed by 2 bases and V by 5 bases; bases with no gene match: 7. The CDR3 nucleotides are TGTGCCAGCAGTCCAACCCGGGGGGGGCAAGAGACCCAGTACTTC. Translation gives CASSPTRGGQETQYF.

The table lists this clonotype with a few counts. V gene TRBV20-1 combines with J gene TRBJ2-1; 7 positions agree with TRBD2. J was trimmed by 7 bases and V by 5 bases; bases with no gene match: 8. Germline loops: CDR1 DFQATT, CDR2 SNEGSKA (reference sequence). The CDR3 covers 13 residues. The CDR3 reads CSAPSGRRNEQFF. The CDR3 DNA sequence: TGCAGTGCTCCTTCCGGGAGGAGGAATGAGCAGTTCTTC.

As DNA, the CDR3 is TGTGCCAGCAGCTCCGGACAGTACATGAACACTGAAGCTTTCTTT. Translating gives CASSSGQYMNTEAFF. This chain joins TRBV6-2 or TRBV6-3 and TRBJ1-1; D is possibly TRBD1 (6 bases). The CDR3 spans 15 residues. Trimming took 6 bases from V and 0 from J, leaving 14 bases between them. CDR1 is MNHEY and CDR2 is SVGEGT in the germline V gene.

CDR3 sequence: CASTRKGQRRPQHF. For the CDR3, the DNA is TGTGCCAGCACCCGCAAGGGGCAACGGCGGCCCCAGCATTTT. The rearrangement uses TRBV28 and TRBJ1-5; maybe TRBD1 (5 bases). CDR1 is MDHEN, CDR2 SYDVKM, per germline. Trimming shortened V by 7 bases and J by 9 bases, and 19 bases separated the two germline ends. This CDR3 region has 14 residues. The full variable domain, with the rest looked up from reference TRBV28 and TRBJ1-5, is DVKVTQSSRYLVKRTGEKVFLECVQDMDHENMFWYRQDPGLGLRLIYFSYDVKMKEKGDIPEGYSVSREKKERFSLILESASTNQTSMYLCASTRKGQRRPQHFGDGTRLSIL.

This clonotype was seen only a few times. This chain uses TRBV28 with TRBJ1-2; tentatively, D is TRBD1 (6 bases). The V end was cut by 6 bases, the J end by 6 bases, with 23 bases between. Germline-derived CDR1 and CDR2 are MDHEN and SYDVKM. The CDR3 covers 16 residues. CDR3: CASRRDTSYLYDGYTF. Here the CDR3 DNA reads TGTGCCAGCAGGAGGGACACCTCCTACCTCTATGATGGCTACACCTTC.

Within the sample, this clonotype is medium-sized. V gene TRBV7-6 combines with J gene TRBJ1-5, with D unclear. Trimming pared 1 base from V and 7 bases from J, leaving 14 bases between. The CDR3 runs 15 residues. The germline V gene encodes CDR1 SGHVS and CDR2 FNYEAQ. CDR3 protein: CASSLDTGRGQPQHF. Written as DNA, the CDR3 is TGTGCCAGCAGCTTAGACACCGGACGGGGACAGCCCCAGCATTTT.

This chain uses TRBV5-8 with TRBJ2-7, with D uncertain. The CDR3 covers 11 residues. Trimming stripped 4 bases from V and 2 bases from J, with 4 bases between. Germline V gene lookup returns CDR1 SGHTS and CDR2 YDEGEE. The CDR3 here is CASSVPYEQYF. The CDR3, as DNA: TGTGCCAGCAGCGTGCCCTACGAGCAGTACTTC.

The rearrangement uses TRBV10-3 and TRBJ1-1; TRBD1 matches 8 bases. The CDR3 contains 13 residues. CDR1 is ENHRY, CDR2 SYGVKD, per germline. Trimming cost V 9 bases and J 1 base; bases outside gene matches: 4. The CDR3 loop reads CAIRGQENTEAFF. DNA for the CDR3: TGTGCCATAAGGGGACAGGAGAACACTGAAGCTTTCTTT.

The gene calls are TRBV6-2 or TRBV6-3 and TRBJ2-7, with 9 bases identical to TRBD2. CDR3 length: 15 residues. Germline lookup yields CDR1 MNHEY and CDR2 SVGEGT. With V trimmed by 6 bases and J by 3 bases, 9 bases remained unmatched. CDR3 coding DNA: TGTGCCAGCAGCCTGGTAAGCGGGGGGCTCTACGAGCAGTACTTC. The encoded protein is CASSLVSGGLYEQYF.

This clonotype was seen a few times. The CDR3 is CSVSGGTGTEAFF. In DNA, the CDR3 is TGCAGTGTAAGTGGGGGGACCGGCACTGAAGCTTTCTTT. The rearrangement links TRBV20-1 to TRBJ1-1; perhaps TRBD1 as D (5 bases). The germline V gene encodes CDR1 DFQATT and CDR2 SNEGSKA (reference sequence). This CDR3 spans 13 amino acids. The ends were cut back, 7 bases at V and 4 bases at J, with 16 bases in the middle.

Only a few counts were recorded for this clonotype. V gene TRBV28 combines with J gene TRBJ2-4; D uncertain. CDR3 length: 13 amino acids. V shed 3 bases and J shed 8 bases, with 11 bases lying between them. Germline loops: CDR1 MDHEN, CDR2 SYDVKM. Here the CDR3 DNA reads TGTGCCAGCAGTTTGGCCTATGGGGACATTCAGTACTTC. Residues: CASSLAYGDIQYF.

This clonotype was seen a single time. V usage is TRBV7-2 and J usage is TRBJ2-3; no definite D call. With 4 bases removed from V and 6 bases from J, the gap between germline ends came to 11 bases. The CDR3 contains 13 residues. CDR1 and CDR2 (germline): SGHTA, FQGNSA. Here the CDR3 DNA reads TGTGCCAGCAGCTGGGAACCGACGGATACGCAGTATTTT. It codes for CASSWEPTDTQYF.

This clonotype came up a few times. The chain recombines TRBV6-1 with TRBJ1-5, with a tentative D call TRBD1 (6 bases). Trimming shortened V by 2 bases and J by 3 bases, and 11 bases separated the two germline ends. This CDR3 comprises 15 residues. The germline CDR1 and CDR2 sequences are MNHNS and SASEGT. CDR3 residues: CASSESGGFNQPQHF. In DNA form, the CDR3 reads TGTGCCAGCAGTGAATCCGGGGGCTTCAATCAGCCCCAGCATTTT.

This clonotype was found a few times. The chain combines TRBV7-2 with TRBJ2-5; D unresolved. The germline V and J ends were trimmed by 1 base and 2 bases, with 8 bases remaining between them. The CDR3 runs to 14 residues. Per germline, CDR1 SGHTA and CDR2 FQGNSA. The CDR3 spells CASSLVRIQETQYF. For the CDR3, the DNA is TGTGCCAGCAGCTTAGTGAGGATTCAAGAGACCCAGTACTTC. Complete variable domain (other parts from reference TRBV7-2 and TRBJ2-5): GAGVSQSPSNKVTEKGKDVELRCDPISGHTALYWYRQSLGQGLEFLIYFQGNSAPDKSGLPSDRFSAERTGGSVSTLTIQRTQQEDSAVYLCASSLVRIQETQYFGPGTRLLVL.

The chain recombines TRBV19 with TRBJ1-1, with D uncertain. This CDR3 has 13 amino acids. The germline V gene has CDR1 LNHDA and CDR2 SQIVND (reference sequence). V was clipped by 4 bases and J by 1 base, with 7 bases between them. Here the CDR3 reads CASSRNRNTEAFF. The CDR3 DNA follows: TGTGCCAGTAGTAGGAACAGGAACACTGAAGCTTTCTTT.